This TCR beta chain came from a study of T cells in Graves' hyperthyroidism and ophthalmopathy. Regions amplified from RNA transcripts were the TCR beta CDR3 regions. When the TCR CDR3 underwent first-round RT-PCR, the HTBI primer set was used. From the multiplex PCR reads, TCRdb called clonotypes with MiXCR, one entry per CDR3 protein. The repertoire has approximately 620,000 distinct CDR3 sequences, roughly a sixth of them found once; the top ten carry about 3.5%. Patients showing uncontrolled infection, other autoimmune disease, pregnancy or lactation were ineligible. The CDR3 has 17 residues. CDR1 is SGHRS, CDR2 YFSETQ, per germline. Trimming removed 4 bases from V and 0 bases from J, with 14 bases in between.

This clonotype was obtained from a woman aged 40 to 50 with Graves' ophthalmopathy. V usage is TRBV5-1 and J usage is TRBJ2-6, with D perhaps TRBD1 (6 bases). Input material: blood. This CDR3 reads CASSPRTGYSGANVLTF. CDR3 bases: TGCGCCAGCAGCCCCAGAACAGGGTACTCTGGGGCCAACGTCCTGACTTTC. The entire variable domain, with the rest obtained from reference TRBV5-1 and TRBJ2-6, is as follows: KAGVTQTPRYLIKTRGQQVTLSCSPISGHRSVSWYQQTPGQGLQFLFEYFSETQRNKGNFPGRFSGRQFSNSRSEMNVSTLELGDSALYLCASSPRTGYSGANVLTFGAGSRLTVL.